This T cell receptor (beta chain) was captured by sequencing in a study of blood T cell repertoires in COVID-19. Germline lookup yields CDR1 GTSNPN and CDR2 SVGIG (reference sequence). The length of the CDR3 is 17 residues. Trimming removed 0 bases from V and 4 bases from J, with 16 bases in between. Data came from immunoSEQ multiplex PCR; TCRdb stores just in-frame clones and leaves some out. This sample has 88,000 or so clones, with 70% to 80% found just once. Sequenced input: peripheral blood. The TCR sequence derives from a human donor in a cohort sampled during active COVID-19. J is TRBJ1-6 and V is TRBV30; TRBD1 is a possible D gene (6 bases). DNA of the CDR3: TGTGCCTGGAGTGTACGGGACACCACATTATATAATTCACCCCTCCACTTT. This encodes CAWSVRDTTLYNSPLHF. The complete variable domain, with remaining parts taken from reference TRBV30 and TRBJ1-6, reads SQTIHQWPATLVQPVGSPLSLECTVEGTSNPNLYWYRQAAGRGLQLLFYSVGIGQISSEVPQNLSASRPQDRQFILSSKKLLLSDSGFYLCAWSVRDTTLYNSPLHFGNGTRLTVT.